One sample yielded the 22 T cell receptor beta chains listed below, sequenced in a study of blood T cell repertoires in COVID-19. TCRdb keeps only in-frame clones here, not all; method: immunoSEQ multiplex PCR. The sample consists of 130,000 or so clones, roughly 89% of them appearing once. The sample was peripheral blood. Every receptor here comes from a woman in her fifties or sixties with acute or convalescent COVID-19.

This chain links TRBV7-2 with TRBJ2-1, with 8 bases matching TRBD1. V shed 5 bases and J 7 bases; nucleotides not matched to a gene: 13. The CDR3 is 16 residues long. Germline CDR1 and CDR2: SGHTA and FQGNSA. CDR3 nucleotides: TGTGCCAGCAGCCTCTCCTCGGGGACAGGCGGGAATGAGCAGTTCTTC. As protein: CASSLSSGTGGNEQFF.

This chain links TRBV19 with TRBJ1-5; D not certain. Trimming shortened V by 6 bases and J by 0 bases, and 9 bases separated the two germline ends. The CDR3 spans 14 residues. Germline V CDR1 and CDR2: LNHDA, SQIVND (reference sequence). CDR3 DNA sequence: TGTGCCAGTAGGAGGCAGAATAGCAATCAGCCCCAGCATTTT. Translation: CASRRQNSNQPQHF.

The chain employs TRBV30 and TRBJ2-1; 10 nucleotides match TRBD1. This CDR3 has 17 amino acids. Germline V CDR1 and CDR2: GTSNPN, SVGIG (reference sequence). V gave up 0 bases and J gave up 5 bases; unmatched junction bases: 10. For the CDR3, the DNA is TGTGCCTGGAGTGTCGGGACGACAGGGGGCGCGGACAATGAGCAGTTCTTC. Amino acid sequence: CAWSVGTTGGADNEQFF.

V usage is TRBV14 and J usage is TRBJ2-2; D may be TRBD2 (6 bases). The V end lost 4 bases, the J end lost 4 bases, and 19 bases lay between the germline ends. The CDR3 loop spans 17 amino acids. The germline CDR1 and CDR2 sequences are SGHDN and FVKESK. The CDR3 here is CASSPGGWRILTGELFF. DNA for the CDR3: TGTGCCAGCAGCCCTGGAGGGTGGCGGATCCTCACCGGGGAGCTGTTTTTT.

This clone occurred a few times. The V gene is TRBV3-1 (or the pseudogene TRBV3-2), the J gene TRBJ1-6; 10 bases are shared with TRBD1. CDR1 is LGHDT, CDR2 YNNKEL, per germline (reference sequence). Trimming took 0 bases from V and 7 from J; bases not matched to a gene: 3. This CDR3 region has 16 residues. Here the CDR3 DNA reads TGTGCCAGCAGCCAAGAAGGGGACAGGGGAAATTCACCCCTCCACTTT. Translating it yields CASSQEGDRGNSPLHF.

This chain joins TRBV9 and TRBJ1-2, with 7 bases aligning to TRBD1. V lost 5 bases, J lost 1 base, and 5 bases stayed unmatched. The CDR3 contains 14 residues. Per germline, CDR1 SGDLS and CDR2 YYNGEE. CDR3 DNA: TGTGCCAGCAGACGACAGGGAAGTAACTATGGCTACACCTTC. Residues: CASRRQGSNYGYTF.

The chain has TRBV12-5 and TRBJ2-2; 8 bases fit TRBD1. The CDR3 sequence is 15 residues long. CDR1 LGHNT and CDR2 FRNRAP come from the germline V gene. With 8 bases clipped from V and 6 bases from J, the junction kept 11 bases outside the gene matches. This chain's CDR3 is CASRAGQGLPGELFF. CDR3 bases: TGTGCTAGTAGGGCCGGACAGGGTTTGCCCGGGGAGCTGTTTTTT.

The chain couples TRBV21-1 to TRBJ1-6; the table assigns TRBD1, which was not confirmed against the DNA. TRBV21-1 is shown as a pseudogene. There are 16 residues in the CDR3. CDR3 sequence reads: CASNNPGGVNGSPLHF. The CDR3 bases are TGTGCCAGCAACAACCCAGGGGGCGTGAACGGTTCACCCCTCCACTTT.

The CDR3 bases are TGTGCCAGCAGCCCCCGGACAGGGCTCTATGGCTACACCTTC. Translated, it gives CASSPRTGLYGYTF. J is TRBJ1-2 and V is TRBV6-2 or TRBV6-3, with 8 bases that match TRBD1. This CDR3 has 14 amino acids. J was trimmed by 4 bases and V by 6 bases; bases with no gene match: 7. CDR1 MNHEY and CDR2 SVGEGT come from the germline V gene.

The J gene is TRBJ2-5, the V gene TRBV12-3 or TRBV12-4; no definite D call. The CDR3 is 13 amino acids. V dropped 5 bases and J dropped 2 bases, with 9 bases sitting between them. CDR3 nucleotides: TGTGCCAGCAGTCCCGTACTGCAAGAGACCCAGTACTTC. Translating it yields CASSPVLQETQYF.

The chain recombines TRBV5-1 with TRBJ1-4, with D hard to call. Germline loops: CDR1 SGHRS, CDR2 YFSETQ. The ends were cut back, 0 bases at V and 4 bases at J, with 7 bases in the middle. The CDR3 runs to 14 residues. CDR3 sequence: CASSLATVNEKLFF. The CDR3 DNA reads TGCGCCAGCAGCTTGGCTACAGTTAATGAAAAACTGTTTTTT.

This clone was observed once. The chain employs TRBV7-2 and TRBJ1-4, with 7 nucleotides matching TRBD1. The V and J ends lost 3 bases and 7 bases, in that order; junction bases with no gene match: 5. The CDR3 is 14 residues long. The germline CDR1 and CDR2 sequences are SGHTA and FQGNSA. CDR3 sequence: CASSFTGVAEKLFF. The CDR3 DNA sequence: TGTGCCAGCAGCTTCACAGGGGTAGCTGAAAAACTGTTTTTT. The full variable domain, in which reference TRBV7-2 and TRBJ1-4 provide the parts outside the CDR3, is GAGVSQSPSNKVTEKGKDVELRCDPISGHTALYWYRQSLGQGLEFLIYFQGNSAPDKSGLPSDRFSAERTGGSVSTLTIQRTQQEDSAVYLCASSFTGVAEKLFFGSGTQLSVL.

The CDR3 reads CASSFGTPDSPLHF. The CDR3 DNA sequence: TGTGCCAGCAGCTTCGGGACACCGGATTCACCCCTCCACTTT. The chain links TRBV5-6 to TRBJ1-6; a possible D gene is TRBD1 (6 bases). Germline values: CDR1 SGHDT, CDR2 YYEEEE. This CDR3 comprises 14 residues. V shed 2 bases and J shed 8 bases, with 11 bases lying between them.

The V and J genes are TRBV18 and TRBJ1-2; D call uncertain. Trimming left V 0 bases short and J 2 bases short, with 10 bases between. The CDR3 length is 15 residues. CDR1 is KGHSH and CDR2 is LQKENI in the germline V gene. The CDR3, as DNA: TGTGCCAGCTCACCACCGAATGGGCGAAACTATGGCTACACCTTC. Its translation: CASSPPNGRNYGYTF.

The V gene is TRBV4-3, the J gene TRBJ1-2; D may be TRBD1 (5 bases). Trimming took off 1 base at V and 2 bases at J, with 11 bases between the two ends. CDR3 length: 15 residues. Germline V CDR1 and CDR2: LGHNA, YSLEER. The CDR3: CASSQAGGGNYGYTF. The CDR3 region has the DNA TGCGCCAGCAGCCAAGCCGGGGGAGGAAACTATGGCTACACCTTC.

The sample holds one count of this clone. This chain joins TRBV19 and TRBJ1-5; tentatively, D is TRBD1 (6 bases). Germline V CDR1 and CDR2: LNHDA, SQIVND (reference sequence). V lost 6 bases and J 5 bases, leaving 11 bases between the germline ends. The length of the CDR3 is 13 residues. CDR3 coding DNA: TGTGCCAGTAGGCGGGGGCAGTATCAGCCCCAGCATTTT. Its translation: CASRRGQYQPQHF.

The chain has TRBV6-1 and TRBJ2-1, with a weak D call TRBD1 (5 bases). This CDR3 is 14 amino acids long. With 2 bases removed from V and 10 bases from J, the gap between germline ends came to 15 bases. Germline CDR1 MNHNS, CDR2 SASEGT. In nucleotides, the CDR3 is TGTGCCAGCAGTGAACCCAGTAGGGGCGGCGAGCAGTTCTTC. Translation gives CASSEPSRGGEQFF.

The chain joins TRBV11-2 to TRBJ2-1, with 9 bases fitting TRBD2. Losses at the gene ends were 0 bases for V and 5 bases for J; bases not matched to a gene: 17. The germline CDR1 and CDR2 sequences are SGHAT and FQNNGV. The CDR3 sequence is 20 residues long. As DNA, the CDR3 is TGTGCCAGCAGCTTAGATGGCCTAGCGGGAAGCCGACCTAAAGACAATGAGCAGTTCTTC. This translates into CASSLDGLAGSRPKDNEQFF.

This clone was detected only once. This rearrangement joins TRBV10-3 to TRBJ2-1, with 8 bases identical to TRBD1. V was pared by 4 bases and J by 4 bases, with 6 bases of the junction left unmatched. The CDR3 contains 15 residues. Germline-derived CDR1 and CDR2 are ENHRY and SYGVKD. The CDR3 DNA follows: TGTGCCATCAGTGCGTCAGGGGGCACTTACAATGAGCAGTTCTTC. Amino acid sequence: CAISASGGTYNEQFF.

This chain links TRBV7-2 with TRBJ1-6, with a weak D call TRBD1 (6 bases). This CDR3 is built from 16 residues. The V gene lost 5 bases and the J gene lost 4 bases, with 15 bases spanning the gap. Germline lookup yields CDR1 SGHTA and CDR2 FQGNSA. The CDR3 is CASSAKTGSYNSPLHF. CDR3 in DNA: TGTGCCAGCAGCGCAAAGACAGGCTCTTATAATTCACCCCTCCACTTT.

The rearrangement joins TRBV5-1 to TRBJ2-7; a possible D gene is TRBD2 (6 bases). Germline V gene lookup returns CDR1 SGHRS and CDR2 YFSETQ. This CDR3 is built from 14 residues. Trimming removed 5 bases at V and 0 bases at J, with 12 bases between. The CDR3: CASRFGGSSYEQYF. In DNA form, the CDR3 reads TGCGCCAGCAGGTTTGGAGGGAGCTCCTACGAGCAGTACTTC.

The chain joins TRBV19 to TRBJ1-4; tentative D call: TRBD1 (6 bases). The CDR3 has 13 residues. The germline gives CDR1 LNHDA, CDR2 SQIVND (reference sequence). V was pared by 7 bases and J by 7 bases, with 13 bases between. The CDR3 region has the DNA TGTGCCAGTACTCAGGGGAATAGTGAAAAACTGTTTTTT. Translated, it gives CASTQGNSEKLFF.